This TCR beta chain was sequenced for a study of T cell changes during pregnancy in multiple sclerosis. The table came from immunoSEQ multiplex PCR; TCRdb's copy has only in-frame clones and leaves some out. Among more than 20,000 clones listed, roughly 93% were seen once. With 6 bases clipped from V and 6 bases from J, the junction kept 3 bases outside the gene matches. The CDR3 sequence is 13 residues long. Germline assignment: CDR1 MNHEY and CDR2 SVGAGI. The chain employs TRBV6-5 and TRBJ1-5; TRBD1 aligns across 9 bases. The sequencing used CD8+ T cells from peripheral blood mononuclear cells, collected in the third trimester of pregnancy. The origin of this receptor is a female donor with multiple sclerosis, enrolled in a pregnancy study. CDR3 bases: TGTGCCAGCAGACAGGGGGCGGCTCAGCCCCAGCATTTT. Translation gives CASRQGAAQPQHF.